Below, 27 T cell receptor beta chains from the same sample are listed, as sequenced in a study of blood T cell repertoires in COVID-19. TCRdb's copy holds only in-frame clones and misses some; the assay was immunoSEQ multiplex PCR. The data show 150,000 to 180,000 clones, around 79% seen once. The sample comprised peripheral blood. The receptors derive from a man at least 80 years old with acute or convalescent COVID-19.

This rearrangement joins TRBV7-2 to TRBJ2-3, with 11 bases fitting TRBD2. The CDR3 consists of 18 residues. Germline lookup yields CDR1 SGHTA and CDR2 FQGNSA. V lost 5 bases to trimming and J lost 1 base; unmatched junction nucleotides: 11. In DNA, the CDR3 is TGTGCCAGCAGCCCCATAGCGGGGGGGCTTTCTGGCACAGATACGCAGTATTTT. Amino acids: CASSPIAGGLSGTDTQYF.

The rearrangement joins TRBV2 to TRBJ2-5, with TRBD1 matching 11 bases. The ends lost 6 bases at V and 4 bases at J; junction bases unmatched: 10. Germline V gene data show CDR1 as SNHLY and CDR2 as FYNNEI. CDR3 length: 16 amino acids. The CDR3 coding sequence is TGTGCCAGCAGCGACCAAGGACAGGGGGCGGGAGAGACCCAGTACTTC. Encoded protein: CASSDQGQGAGETQYF.

V and J are TRBV14 and TRBJ1-6; D uncertain. The V and J ends lost 3 bases and 7 bases respectively, with 7 bases between them. This CDR3 region has 13 residues. Germline assignment: CDR1 SGHDN and CDR2 FVKESK. DNA for the CDR3: TGTGCCAGCAGCCAGATGAGGAATTCACCCCTCCACTTT. Residues: CASSQMRNSPLHF.

The chain combines TRBV7-2 with TRBJ2-5; D is perhaps TRBD1 (5 bases). With 0 bases removed from V and 4 bases from J, the gap between germline ends came to 12 bases. This CDR3 spans 15 amino acids. Per germline, CDR1 SGHTA and CDR2 FQGNSA. CDR3 DNA sequence: TGTGCCAGCAGCTTAGCGGTCGGGCAGGGAGAGACCCAGTACTTC. This encodes CASSLAVGQGETQYF.

This sequence joins TRBV6-5 and TRBJ1-1; D possibly corresponds to TRBD1 (6 bases). Trimming left V 2 bases short and J 5 bases short, with 15 bases between. This CDR3 has 15 residues. Germline CDR1 and CDR2: MNHEY and SVGAGI. CDR3 nucleotide sequence: TGTGCCAGCAGTTACCCCGGGGGAGGGGGAACTGAAGCTTTCTTT. Translation: CASSYPGGGGTEAFF.

The chain combines TRBV9 with TRBJ1-2; a possible D gene is TRBD1 (6 bases). Trimming removed 0 bases at V and 6 bases at J, with 12 bases between. Germline CDR1 reads SGDLS; CDR2 reads YYNGEE. The CDR3 is 14 amino acids. The CDR3 DNA follows: TGTGCCAGCAGCGTAGCTGCCCAGGGGAATGGCTACACCTTC. Amino acids: CASSVAAQGNGYTF.

J is TRBJ2-7 and V is TRBV4-1, with a tentative D call TRBD1 (5 bases). Trimming pared 0 bases from V and 0 bases from J, leaving 9 bases between. Germline V gives CDR1 MGHRA, CDR2 YSYEKL. The CDR3 length is 15 residues. The CDR3 DNA follows: TGCGCCAGCAGCCAAGACCCCGGACACTCCTACGAGCAGTACTTC. Amino acids: CASSQDPGHSYEQYF.

This clone is a singleton in its sample. V usage is TRBV28 and J usage is TRBJ2-1; no clear D gene. This CDR3 is 15 amino acids long. V was clipped by 9 bases and J by 0 bases, with 15 bases between them. The germline V gene has CDR1 MDHEN and CDR2 SYDVKM. The CDR3 DNA is TGTGCCAGTGGCCACGAGAGGAGCTCCTACAATGAGCAGTTCTTC. This codes for CASGHERSSYNEQFF.

This sequence joins TRBV15 and TRBJ2-3, with 9 positions matching TRBD1. The V segment lost 5 bases and the J segment 8 bases; nucleotides outside the gene matches: 5. CDR3 length equals 13 residues. Germline CDR1 is LNHNV and CDR2 is YYDKDF (reference sequence). CDR3 sequence reads: CATSGETGGTQYF. The CDR3 DNA follows: TGTGCCACCAGCGGGGAGACAGGGGGTACGCAGTATTTT.

The chain links TRBV18 to TRBJ1-3; D possibly corresponds to TRBD1 (5 bases). CDR1 KGHSH and CDR2 LQKENI come from the germline V gene. Between the trimmed V and J ends, which lost 0 bases and 2 bases, there was a span of 11 bases. The CDR3 is made up of 16 amino acids. The CDR3, as DNA: TGTGCCAGCTCACCACCTAACCAGGGCCCTGGAAACACCATATATTTT. Translation gives CASSPPNQGPGNTIYF.

The sample holds one count of this clone. V gene TRBV3-1 (or the pseudogene TRBV3-2) combines with J gene TRBJ2-1; TRBD2 aligns across 10 bases. J lost 2 bases, V lost 6 bases, and 4 bases had no gene match. This CDR3 is built from 15 residues. Germline lookup yields CDR1 LGHDT and CDR2 YNNKEL (reference sequence). The CDR3 sequence is CASSPLAGAYNEQFF. Here the CDR3 DNA reads TGTGCCAGCAGTCCCCTAGCGGGGGCCTACAATGAGCAGTTCTTC.

The chain joins TRBV18 to TRBJ1-5, with 7 nucleotides matching TRBD1. This CDR3 comprises 15 residues. Trimming removed 3 bases from V and 6 bases from J; junction bases left unmatched: 8. The V gene's germline CDR1 is KGHSH and CDR2 LQKENI. CDR3 in amino acids: CASSPVRGAGQPQHF. Written as DNA, the CDR3 is TGTGCCAGCTCACCGGTCAGGGGGGCTGGTCAGCCCCAGCATTTT.

The CDR3 DNA is TGTGCCAGCAGCCGGGGGTTAAGCGGGGGGAGGAACGAGCAGTACTTC. This gives the protein CASSRGLSGGRNEQYF. The V gene is TRBV28, the J gene TRBJ2-7; 9 bases fit TRBD2. V was pared by 6 bases and J by 5 bases, with 14 bases of the junction left unmatched. CDR3 length: 16 residues. Germline CDR1 reads MDHEN; CDR2 reads SYDVKM.

The chain is built from TRBV7-9 and TRBJ1-2; perhaps TRBD1 as D (6 bases). Trimming cost V 6 bases and J 8 bases, with 22 bases left between them. CDR1 SEHNR and CDR2 FQNEAQ come from the germline V gene (reference sequence). The length of the CDR3 is 15 residues. DNA for the CDR3: TGTGCCAGCAGGACACAGGGAGTGGCTTCTGTCGGCTACACCTTC. Translating gives CASRTQGVASVGYTF. The variable domain in full, completed from reference TRBV7-9 and TRBJ1-2, reads DTGVSQNPRHKITKRGQNVTFRCDPISEHNRLYWYRQTLGQGPEFLTYFQNEAQLEKSRLLSDRFSAERPKGSFSTLEIQRTEQGDSAMYLCASRTQGVASVGYTFGSGTRLTVV.

The V gene is TRBV25-1, the J gene TRBJ1-6; 8 bases match TRBD1. In germline, CDR1 is MGHDK, CDR2 SYGVNS. This CDR3 has 15 amino acids. J was trimmed by 8 bases and V by 5 bases; bases with no gene match: 8. CDR3 residues: CASSFRTGSHSPLHF. Here the CDR3 DNA reads TGTGCCAGCAGTTTCCGGACAGGGTCGCATTCACCCCTCCACTTT.

The chain links TRBV28 to TRBJ2-3; 12 bases fit TRBD1. After removal of 6 bases from V and 6 bases from J, the junction contained 7 bases not matched to a gene. Looked up from germline, CDR1 is MDHEN and CDR2 is SYDVKM. The CDR3 length is 15 residues. The DNA for the CDR3 is TGTGCCAGCAGGGGGGGACAGGGGGCATCGGATACGCAGTATTTT. It is translated as CASRGGQGASDTQYF.

The chain employs TRBV2 and TRBJ1-2; TRBD1 matches at 8 bases. V was pared by 1 base and J by 7 bases, with 8 bases of the junction left unmatched. In germline, CDR1 is SNHLY, CDR2 FYNNEI. There are 15 residues in the CDR3. The CDR3 region has the DNA TGTGCCAGCAGTGAAGAGGGCCCAGGGGGCCTTGGCTACACCTTC. This encodes CASSEEGPGGLGYTF.

This chain joins TRBV3-1 (or the pseudogene TRBV3-2) and TRBJ1-2; 10 bases are a match to TRBD1. The germline gives CDR1 LGHDT, CDR2 YNNKEL (reference sequence). CDR3 length: 15 amino acids. The V and J ends lost 2 bases and 8 bases, in that order; junction bases with no gene match: 8. The CDR3, as DNA: TGTGCCAGCAGCCAACCTGGACAGGGGGTTCGAGGCTACACCTTC. It is translated as CASSQPGQGVRGYTF.

The chain recombines TRBV29-1 with TRBJ2-6; TRBD1 is a possible D gene (7 bases). V was clipped by 1 base and J by 2 bases, with 15 bases between them. CDR1 SQVTM and CDR2 ANQGSEA come from the germline V gene. The CDR3 totals 17 residues. CDR3 protein: CSVEGKDRRAGANVLTF. DNA of the CDR3: TGCAGCGTTGAAGGGAAGGACAGGAGGGCTGGGGCCAACGTCCTGACTTTC.

The chain joins TRBV10-1 to TRBJ1-3, with 8 bases fitting TRBD1. Per germline, CDR1 WNHNN and CDR2 SYGVQD (reference sequence). This CDR3 has 15 residues. Trimming removed 4 bases from V and 2 bases from J; junction bases left unmatched: 4. CDR3: CASSGGQVAGNTIYF. In nucleotides, the CDR3 is TGCGCCAGCAGTGGGGGACAGGTCGCTGGAAACACCATATATTTT.

This clone was counted a few times. This chain connects TRBV6-5 to TRBJ1-3; no clear D. V was cut by 8 bases and J by 4 bases, with 18 bases left in between. The CDR3 has 15 amino acids. CDR1 is MNHEY and CDR2 is SVGAGI in the germline V gene. The CDR3 loop is CASVVAPGLGNTIYF. In DNA, the CDR3 is TGTGCCAGCGTGGTGGCCCCCGGACTCGGAAACACCATATATTTT.

The chain is built from TRBV6-2 or TRBV6-3 and TRBJ2-4, with 10 positions matching TRBD2. V trimming: 3 bases; J trimming: 4 bases; junction bases outside the gene matches: 6. CDR3 length: 16 residues. Germline V gene data show CDR1 as MNHEY and CDR2 as SVGEGT. As DNA, the CDR3 is TGTGCCAGCAGTTATCTCGGACTAGCGGAAAAAAACATTCAGTACTTC. Residues: CASSYLGLAEKNIQYF.

The chain recombines TRBV6-2 or TRBV6-3 with TRBJ2-1; 8 positions match TRBD1. This CDR3 comprises 16 residues. V trimming: 2 bases; J trimming: 1 base; junction bases outside the gene matches: 4. Germline assignment: CDR1 MNHEY and CDR2 SVGEGT. CDR3 protein: CASSYRDRPSYNEQFF. In DNA form, the CDR3 reads TGTGCCAGCAGTTACCGGGACAGGCCGTCCTACAATGAGCAGTTCTTC.

The chain has TRBV14 and TRBJ2-4; no clear D gene. CDR1 and CDR2 from the germline V gene are SGHDN and FVKESK. The length of the CDR3 is 13 residues. Trimming stripped 4 bases from V and 8 bases from J, with 12 bases between. As DNA, the CDR3 is TGTGCCAGCAGCCCCGGTACTTCTGACATTCAGTACTTC. Translated, it gives CASSPGTSDIQYF.

The chain joins TRBV25-1 to TRBJ1-2; 7 bases line up with TRBD1. From germline, CDR1 is MGHDK and CDR2 SYGVNS. The CDR3 has 13 residues. J lost 8 bases, V lost 5 bases, and 8 bases had no gene match. The CDR3 sequence is CASSRAVGQGYTF. The CDR3 DNA reads as TGTGCCAGCAGTCGAGCAGTGGGACAGGGCTACACCTTC.

The chain has TRBV10-3 and TRBJ1-3; 9 nucleotides agree with TRBD1. The CDR3 covers 15 residues. The V gene end was trimmed by 6 bases and the J gene end by 4 bases; junction bases not matched to a gene: 7. CDR1 is ENHRY and CDR2 is SYGVKD in the germline V gene. The CDR3 bases are TGTGCCATCAGGGGACAGGGAGCTGTAGGAAACACCATATATTTT. As protein: CAIRGQGAVGNTIYF.

The chain has TRBV6-1 and TRBJ1-1; D is possibly TRBD1 (5 bases). Germline CDR1 reads MNHNS; CDR2 reads SASEGT. This CDR3 is built from 13 residues. V lost 3 bases, J lost 4 bases, and 9 bases lay in between. The CDR3 loop reads CASSDRAGTEAFF. As DNA, the CDR3 is TGTGCCAGCAGTGACAGGGCCGGCACTGAAGCTTTCTTT.